Listed below are T cell receptor beta chains from one sample, sequenced in a study of T cell responses to AZD1222 COVID-19 vaccine. Using immunoSEQ multiplex PCR, the repertoire was profiled, and TCRdb retains in-frame clones only, with some absent. Among fewer than 150,000 clones, about 91% were seen once, and the ten largest hold around 6%. Sequences were derived from peripheral blood, sampled 28 days after the second AZD1222 dose. These receptor sequences come from an adult who received the AZD1222 COVID-19 vaccine. Each CDR3 is given with its conserved first and last residue. The order of the fields is D gene, J gene, clone size, V gene, CDR3 DNA, CDR3 protein. D genes are given only for firm matches. Expanded clones get a size class; other rows say once, few or many, or leave the size out.

NA,TRBJ2-5,NA,TRBV11-1,TGTGCCAGCAGCTTTCAACTAGCCGAAGAGACCCAGTACTTC,CASSFQLAEETQYF
NA,TRBJ2-1,NA,TRBV5-4,TGTGCCAGCAGCTCACGGGGCGGAACCTACAATGAGCAGTTCTTC,CASSSRGGTYNEQFF
TRBD1,TRBJ2-7,NA,TRBV19,TGTGCCAGTAGTATCGGGGACAGTACCTACGAGCAGTACTTC,CASSIGDSTYEQYF
NA,TRBJ1-4,few,TRBV7-9,TGTGCCAGCAGCTCTATAGATGAAAAACTGTTTTTT,CASSSIDEKLFF
TRBD1,TRBJ2-7,few,TRBV19,TGTGCCAGTAGTATCAGGGACAGCTACGAGCAGTACTTC,CASSIRDSYEQYF
NA,TRBJ1-1,NA,TRBV19,TGTGCCAGTAGTATAAAGGGCTTGAACACTGAAGCTTTCTTT,CASSIKGLNTEAFF
NA,TRBJ1-6,few,TRBV7-9,TGTGCCAGCAGCGCCGCAAAACCGGGTAAAGGGTCCTATAATTCACCCCTCCACTTT,CASSAAKPGKGSYNSPLHF
NA,TRBJ1-1,NA,TRBV5-4,TGTGCCAGCAGCCCAGGGTACATTGTAGGTACTGAAGCTTTCTTT,CASSPGYIVGTEAFF
TRBD2,TRBJ2-5,NA,TRBV9,TGTGCCAGCCGCCCCGGACTAGCGGAACAAGAGACCCAGTACTTC,CASRPGLAEQETQYF
TRBD1,TRBJ1-2,NA,TRBV14,TGTGCCAGCAGCCAAGTAGGGGGCAACTATGGCTACACCTTC,CASSQVGGNYGYTF
NA,TRBJ2-2,NA,TRBV4-3,TGCGCCAGCAGCCAAGATCTAGCAGGACGGGAGCTGTTTTTT,CASSQDLAGRELFF